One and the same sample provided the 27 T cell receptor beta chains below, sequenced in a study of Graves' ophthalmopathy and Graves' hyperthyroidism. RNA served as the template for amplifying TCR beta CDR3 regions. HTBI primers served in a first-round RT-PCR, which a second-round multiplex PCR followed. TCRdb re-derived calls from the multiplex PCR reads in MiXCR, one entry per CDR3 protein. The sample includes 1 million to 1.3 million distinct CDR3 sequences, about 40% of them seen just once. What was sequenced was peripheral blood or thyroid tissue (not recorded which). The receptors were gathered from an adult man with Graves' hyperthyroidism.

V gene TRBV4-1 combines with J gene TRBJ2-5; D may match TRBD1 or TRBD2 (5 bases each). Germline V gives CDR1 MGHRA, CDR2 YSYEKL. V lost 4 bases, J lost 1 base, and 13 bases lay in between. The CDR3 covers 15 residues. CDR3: CASSRTGTRQETQYF. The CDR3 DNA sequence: TGCGCCAGCAGCCGGACCGGGACCCGCCAAGAGACCCAGTACTTC.

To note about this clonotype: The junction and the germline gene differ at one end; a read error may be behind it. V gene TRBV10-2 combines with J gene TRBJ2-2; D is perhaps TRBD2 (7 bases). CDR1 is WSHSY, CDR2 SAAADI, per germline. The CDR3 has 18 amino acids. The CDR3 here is CASSEARGPRGNTGELFF. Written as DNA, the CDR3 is TGTGCCAGCAGTGAAGCGCGGGGGCCCAGGGGAAACACCGGGGAGCTGTTTTTT.

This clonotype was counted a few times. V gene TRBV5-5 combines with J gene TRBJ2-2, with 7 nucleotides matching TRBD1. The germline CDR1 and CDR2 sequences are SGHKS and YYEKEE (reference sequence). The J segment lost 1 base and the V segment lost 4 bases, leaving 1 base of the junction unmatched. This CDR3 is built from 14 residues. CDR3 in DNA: TGTGCCAGCAGCGGACAGGAGAACACCGGGGAGCTGTTTTTT. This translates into CASSGQENTGELFF.

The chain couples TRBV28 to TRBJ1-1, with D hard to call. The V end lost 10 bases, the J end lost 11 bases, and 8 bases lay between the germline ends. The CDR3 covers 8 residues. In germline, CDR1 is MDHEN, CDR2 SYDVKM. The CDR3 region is CATYPAFF. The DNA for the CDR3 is TGTGCCACCTATCCGGCTTTCTTT.

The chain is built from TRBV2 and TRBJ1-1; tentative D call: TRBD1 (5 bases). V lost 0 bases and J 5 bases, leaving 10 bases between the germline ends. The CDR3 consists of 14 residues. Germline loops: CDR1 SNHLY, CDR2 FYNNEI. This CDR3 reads CASSEAAGWTEAFF. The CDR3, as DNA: TGTGCCAGCAGTGAAGCGGCAGGGTGGACTGAAGCTTTCTTT.

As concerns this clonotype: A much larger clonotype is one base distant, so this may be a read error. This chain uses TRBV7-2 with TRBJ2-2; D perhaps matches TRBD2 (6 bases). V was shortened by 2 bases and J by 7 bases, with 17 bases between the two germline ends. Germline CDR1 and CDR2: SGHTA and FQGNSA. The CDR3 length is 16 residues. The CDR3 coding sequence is TGTGCCAGCAGCTTAACGGCGAGGCGGGGCAGCGGGGAGCTGTTTTTT. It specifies CASSLTARRGSGELFF. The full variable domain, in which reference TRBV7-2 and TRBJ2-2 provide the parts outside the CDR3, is GAGVSQSPSNKVTEKGKDVELRCDPISGHTALYWYRQSLGQGLEFLIYFQGNSAPDKSGLPSDRFSAERTGGSVSTLTIQRTQQEDSAVYLCASSLTARRGSGELFFGEGSRLTVL.

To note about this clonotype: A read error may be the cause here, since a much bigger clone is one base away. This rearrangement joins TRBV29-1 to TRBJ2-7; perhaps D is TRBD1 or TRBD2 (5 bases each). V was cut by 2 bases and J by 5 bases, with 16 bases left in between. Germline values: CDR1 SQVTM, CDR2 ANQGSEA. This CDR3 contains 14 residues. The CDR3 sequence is CSVERQLGTDEQYF. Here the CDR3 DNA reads TGCAGCGTTGAAAGGCAGTTGGGGACCGACGAGCAGTACTTC.

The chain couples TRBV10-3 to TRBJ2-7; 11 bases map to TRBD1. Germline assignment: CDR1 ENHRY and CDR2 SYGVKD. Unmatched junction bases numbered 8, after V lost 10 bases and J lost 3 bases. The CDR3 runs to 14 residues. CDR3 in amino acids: CASRGQGEFYEQYF. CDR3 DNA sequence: TGTGCCAGCAGGGGACAGGGGGAGTTCTACGAGCAGTACTTC.

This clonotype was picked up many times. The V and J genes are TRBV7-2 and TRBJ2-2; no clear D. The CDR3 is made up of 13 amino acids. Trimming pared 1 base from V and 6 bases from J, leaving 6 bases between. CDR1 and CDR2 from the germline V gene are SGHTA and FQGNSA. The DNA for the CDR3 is TGTGCCAGCAGCTTAGGGCCGGCCGGGGAGCTGTTTTTT. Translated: CASSLGPAGELFF.

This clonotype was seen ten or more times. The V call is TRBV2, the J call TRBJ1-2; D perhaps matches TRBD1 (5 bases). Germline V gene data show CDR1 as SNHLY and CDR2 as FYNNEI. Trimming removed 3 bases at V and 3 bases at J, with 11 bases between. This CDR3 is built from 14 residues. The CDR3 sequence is CASSDAGTHYGYTF. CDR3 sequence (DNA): TGTGCCAGCAGTGACGCCGGGACTCACTATGGCTACACCTTC.

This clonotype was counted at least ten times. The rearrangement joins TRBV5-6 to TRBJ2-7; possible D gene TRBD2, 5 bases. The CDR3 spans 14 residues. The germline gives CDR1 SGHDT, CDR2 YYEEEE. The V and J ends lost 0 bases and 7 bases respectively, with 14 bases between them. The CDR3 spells CASSLAPGTGEQYF. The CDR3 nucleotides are TGTGCCAGCAGCTTGGCCCCGGGAACGGGAGAGCAGTACTTC.

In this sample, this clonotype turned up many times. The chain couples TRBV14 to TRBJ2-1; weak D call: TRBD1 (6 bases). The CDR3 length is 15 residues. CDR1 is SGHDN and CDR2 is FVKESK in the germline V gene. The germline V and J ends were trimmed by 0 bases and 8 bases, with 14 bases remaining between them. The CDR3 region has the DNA TGTGCCAGCAGCCAAGAGGTCACAGGGAGAGATGAGCAGTTCTTC. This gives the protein CASSQEVTGRDEQFF.

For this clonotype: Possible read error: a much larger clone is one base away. In DNA, the CDR3 is TGTGCCAGCATCGAGACAAACAAGAATCAGCCCCAGCATTTT. Translation gives CASIETNKNQPQHF. The V and J genes are TRBV7-9 and TRBJ1-5, with D hard to call. V lost 7 bases and J lost 4, with 14 bases in between. Germline CDR1 reads SEHNR; CDR2 reads FQNEAQ (reference sequence). CDR3 size: 14 residues.

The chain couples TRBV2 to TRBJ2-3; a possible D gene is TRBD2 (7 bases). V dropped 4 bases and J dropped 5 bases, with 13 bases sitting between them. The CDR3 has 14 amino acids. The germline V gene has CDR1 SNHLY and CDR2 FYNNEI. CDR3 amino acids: CASSAAGAGDTQYF. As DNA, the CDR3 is TGTGCCAGCAGTGCCGCGGGGGCTGGAGATACGCAGTATTTT.

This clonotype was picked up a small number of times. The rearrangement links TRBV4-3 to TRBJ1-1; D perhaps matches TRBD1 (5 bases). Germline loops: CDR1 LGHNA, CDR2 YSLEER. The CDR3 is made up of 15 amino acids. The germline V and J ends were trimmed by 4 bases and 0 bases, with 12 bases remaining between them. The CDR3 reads CASSPSGTVNTEAFF. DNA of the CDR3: TGCGCCAGCAGCCCAAGTGGGACGGTGAACACTGAAGCTTTCTTT.

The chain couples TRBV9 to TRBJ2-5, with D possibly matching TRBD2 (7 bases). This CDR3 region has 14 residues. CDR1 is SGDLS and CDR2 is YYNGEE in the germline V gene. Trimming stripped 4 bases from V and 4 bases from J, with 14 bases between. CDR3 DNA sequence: TGTGCCAGCAGCAAAGGGGGGGTTGGAGAGACCCAGTACTTC. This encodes CASSKGGVGETQYF.

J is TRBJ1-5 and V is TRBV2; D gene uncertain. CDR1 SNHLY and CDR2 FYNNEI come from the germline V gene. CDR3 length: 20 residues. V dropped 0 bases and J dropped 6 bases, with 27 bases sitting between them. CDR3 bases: TGTGCCAGCAGTGAAGCGCAAGTCTTAACGGGGATTGCGGGTATTCAGCCCCAGCATTTT. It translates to CASSEAQVLTGIAGIQPQHF.

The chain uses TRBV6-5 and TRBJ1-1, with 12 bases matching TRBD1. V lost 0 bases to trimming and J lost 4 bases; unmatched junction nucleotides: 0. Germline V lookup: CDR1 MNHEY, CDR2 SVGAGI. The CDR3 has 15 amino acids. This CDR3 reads CASSYSGQGATEAFF. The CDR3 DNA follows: TGTGCCAGCAGTTACTCGGGACAGGGGGCCACTGAAGCTTTCTTT.

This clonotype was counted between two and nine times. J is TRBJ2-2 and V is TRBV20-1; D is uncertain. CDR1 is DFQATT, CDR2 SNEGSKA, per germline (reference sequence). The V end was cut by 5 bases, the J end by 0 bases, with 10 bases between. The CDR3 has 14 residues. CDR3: CSAGYDANTGELFF. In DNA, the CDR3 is TGCAGTGCTGGATACGACGCGAACACCGGGGAGCTGTTTTTT.

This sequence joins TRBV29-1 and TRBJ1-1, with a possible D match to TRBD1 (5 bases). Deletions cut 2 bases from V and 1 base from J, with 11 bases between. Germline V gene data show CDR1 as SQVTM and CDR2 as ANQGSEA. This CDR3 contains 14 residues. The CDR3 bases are TGCAGCGTTGAACCGGGACGGAGGAACACTGAAGCTTTCTTT. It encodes CSVEPGRRNTEAFF. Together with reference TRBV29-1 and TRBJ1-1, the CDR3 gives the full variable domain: SAVISQKPSRDICQRGTSLTIQCQVDSQVTMMFWYRQQPGQSLTLIATANQGSEATYESGFVIDKFPISRPNLTFSTLTVSNMSPEDSSIYLCSVEPGRRNTEAFFGQGTRLTVV.

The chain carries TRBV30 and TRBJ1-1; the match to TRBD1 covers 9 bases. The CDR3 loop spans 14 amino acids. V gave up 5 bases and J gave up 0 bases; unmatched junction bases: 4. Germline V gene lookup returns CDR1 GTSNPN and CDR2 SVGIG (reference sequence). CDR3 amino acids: CAWDRGAMNTEAFF. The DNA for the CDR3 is TGTGCCTGGGACAGGGGGGCCATGAACACTGAAGCTTTCTTT. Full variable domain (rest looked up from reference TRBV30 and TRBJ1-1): SQTIHQWPATLVQPVGSPLSLECTVEGTSNPNLYWYRQAAGRGLQLLFYSVGIGQISSEVPQNLSASRPQDRQFILSSKKLLLSDSGFYLCAWDRGAMNTEAFFGQGTRLTVV.

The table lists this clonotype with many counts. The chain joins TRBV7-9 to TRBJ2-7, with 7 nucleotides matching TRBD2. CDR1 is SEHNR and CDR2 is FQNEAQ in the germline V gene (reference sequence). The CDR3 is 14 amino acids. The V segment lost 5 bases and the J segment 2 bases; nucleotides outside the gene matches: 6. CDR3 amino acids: CASSIGTIPYEQYF. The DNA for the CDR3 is TGTGCCAGCAGCATCGGGACTATTCCCTACGAGCAGTACTTC.

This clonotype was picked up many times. The CDR3 spells CASSVHRELYGYTF. The CDR3 coding sequence is TGTGCCAGCAGCGTCCACAGGGAACTCTATGGCTACACCTTC. The V call is TRBV7-2, the J call TRBJ1-2, with D perhaps matching TRBD1 (6 bases). Trimming removed 5 bases at V and 4 bases at J, with 14 bases between. The CDR3 is 14 amino acids. Germline CDR1 SGHTA, CDR2 FQGNSA. Based on the CDR3 plus reference TRBV7-2 and TRBJ1-2, the full variable domain is GAGVSQSPSNKVTEKGKDVELRCDPISGHTALYWYRQSLGQGLEFLIYFQGNSAPDKSGLPSDRFSAERTGGSVSTLTIQRTQQEDSAVYLCASSVHRELYGYTFGSGTRLTVV.

The CDR3 loop is CASSASRAEGSTGELFF. CDR3 nucleotide sequence: TGTGCCAGCAGCGCCAGCCGAGCGGAAGGCTCCACCGGGGAGCTGTTTTTT. This chain joins TRBV7-9 and TRBJ2-2; D possibly corresponds to TRBD2 (5 bases). Trimming took off 5 bases at V and 4 bases at J, with 20 bases between the two ends. This CDR3 contains 17 residues. From germline, CDR1 is SEHNR and CDR2 FQNEAQ (reference sequence).

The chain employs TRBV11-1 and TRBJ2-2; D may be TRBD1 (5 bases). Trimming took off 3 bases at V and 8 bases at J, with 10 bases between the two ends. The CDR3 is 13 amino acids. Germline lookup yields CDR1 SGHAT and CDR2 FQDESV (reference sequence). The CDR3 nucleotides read TGTGCCAGCAGCTTGATGGGGCCTGGGGAGCTGTTTTTT. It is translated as CASSLMGPGELFF.

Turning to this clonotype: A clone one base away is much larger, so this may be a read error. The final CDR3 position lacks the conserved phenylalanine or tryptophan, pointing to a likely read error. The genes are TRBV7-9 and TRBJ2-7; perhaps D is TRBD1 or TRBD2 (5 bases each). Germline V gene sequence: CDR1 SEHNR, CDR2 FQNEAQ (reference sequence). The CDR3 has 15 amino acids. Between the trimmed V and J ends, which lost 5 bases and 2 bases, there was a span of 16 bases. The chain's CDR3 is CASSTRTGPTYEQYL. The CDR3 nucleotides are TGTGCCAGCAGCACGCGGACGGGGCCCACCTACGAGCAGTACCTC.

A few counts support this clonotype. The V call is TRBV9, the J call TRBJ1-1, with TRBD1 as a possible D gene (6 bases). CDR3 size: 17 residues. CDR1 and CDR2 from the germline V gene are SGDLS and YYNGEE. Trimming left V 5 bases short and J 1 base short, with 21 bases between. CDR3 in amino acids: CASSSPTRGFANTEAFF. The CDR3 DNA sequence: TGTGCCAGCAGTTCGCCGACCAGGGGATTCGCGAACACTGAAGCTTTCTTT.